This paragraph reports one TCR beta chain. CDR1 is MNHEY, CDR2 SVGAGI, per germline. V was trimmed by 7 bases and J by 0 bases, leaving 12 bases between them. The CDR3 has 15 amino acids. The data are from a study of blood T cell repertoires in COVID-19. About the study: From the United States, Italy and Spain came samples of acute and convalescent COVID-19. From T cells, B-cell-depleted T cells, or PBMCs came the material, which was cDNA or gDNA.

In the authors' methods: Scientists estimated how many nucleated cells there were by amplifying reference gene primers. The assay was immunoSEQ multiplex PCR, and TCRdb's table has in-frame clones only and misses some. V and J calls plus clone size are reproduced from that table; the DNA served to infer D and trimming. The sample lists a few hundred thousand clones, about 80% occurring once. The rearrangement joins TRBV6-5 to TRBJ1-4; a weak D match, TRBD1 (5 bases). Source material: peripheral blood. This TCR was recovered from an elderly man with acute or convalescent COVID-19. CDR3 bases: TGTGCCAGCACCCTGGGGGGGGCAACTAATGAAAAACTGTTTTTT. This codes for CASTLGGATNEKLFF.